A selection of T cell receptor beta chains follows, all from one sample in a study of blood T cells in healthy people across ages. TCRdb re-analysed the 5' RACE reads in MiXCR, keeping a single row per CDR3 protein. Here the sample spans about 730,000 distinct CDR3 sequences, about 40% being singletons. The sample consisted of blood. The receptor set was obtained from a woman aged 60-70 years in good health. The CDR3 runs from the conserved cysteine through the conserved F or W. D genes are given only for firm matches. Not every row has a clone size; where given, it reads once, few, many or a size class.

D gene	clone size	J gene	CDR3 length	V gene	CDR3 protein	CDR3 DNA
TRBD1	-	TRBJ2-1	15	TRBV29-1	CSVPPATGINNEQFF	TGCAGCGTCCCCCCCGCGACAGGGATAAACAATGAGCAGTTCTTC
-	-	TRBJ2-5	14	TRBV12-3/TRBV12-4	CASSSIRNSVLQYF	TGTGCCAGCAGCTCAATCAGAAACAGTGTTCTGCAGTACTTC
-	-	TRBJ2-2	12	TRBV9	CASRGARGELFF	TGTGCCAGCAGAGGGGCCAGGGGGGAGCTGTTTTTT
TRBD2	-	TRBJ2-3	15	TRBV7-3	CASSPGLDDTDTQYF	TGTGCCAGCAGCCCGGGACTAGATGACACAGATACGCAGTATTTT
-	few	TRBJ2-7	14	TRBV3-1	CASSQTSRRDEQYF	TGTGCCAGCAGCCAGACATCACGGAGGGACGAGCAGTACTTC
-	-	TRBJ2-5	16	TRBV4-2	CASSQDEGASVREQYF	TGTGCCAGCAGCCAAGATGAAGGGGCTAGCGTGCGTGAGCAGTACTTC
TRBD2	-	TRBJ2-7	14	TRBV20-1	CTPGGSGPPYEQYF	TGCACCCCCGGTGGTAGCGGGCCTCCCTACGAGCAGTACTTC
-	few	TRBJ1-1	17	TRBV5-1	CASSFSPEQDLNTEAFF	TGCGCCAGCAGCTTCTCCCCGGAACAGGACTTGAACACTGAAGCTTTCTTT
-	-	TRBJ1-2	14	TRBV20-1	CSASGGAGNYGYTF	TGCAGTGCTAGTGGGGGGGCAGGGAACTATGGCTACACCTTC
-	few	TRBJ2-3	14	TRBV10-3	CAISEREGSDTQYF	TGTGCCATCAGTGAAAGAGAGGGTTCAGATACGCAGTATTTT
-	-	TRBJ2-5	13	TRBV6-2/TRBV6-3	CASSPTESNEQYF	TGTGCCAGCAGTCCTACAGAGAGCAATGAGCAGTACTTC
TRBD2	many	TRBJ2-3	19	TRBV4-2	CASSQDFLRTSGSLDTQYF	TGTGCCAGCAGCCAAGATTTCCTAAGGACTAGCGGGAGTTTAGATACGCAGTATTTT
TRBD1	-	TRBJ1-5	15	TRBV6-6	CASTTNRGSNQPQHF	TGTGCCAGCACCACGAACAGGGGTAGCAATCAGCCCCAGCATTTT
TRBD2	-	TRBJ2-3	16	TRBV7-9	CASSTGLAGGSDTQYF	TGTGCCAGCAGCACCGGACTAGCGGGAGGTTCAGATACGCAGTATTTT
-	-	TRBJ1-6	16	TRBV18	CASSPAVVSASVPLHF	TGTGCCAGCTCACCCGCGGTGGTCAGCGCCAGTGTCCCCCTCCACTTT
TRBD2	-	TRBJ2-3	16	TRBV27	CASSPLTSGRGDTQYF	TGTGCCAGCAGTCCCCTAACTAGCGGGAGAGGAGATACGCAGTATTTT
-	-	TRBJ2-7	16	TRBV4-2	CASSQDGTGLSYEQYF	TGTGCCAGCAGCCAAGATGGAACGGGACTTTCCTACGAGCAGTACTTC
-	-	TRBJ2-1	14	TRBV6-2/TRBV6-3	CASSRRTTLNEQFF	TGTGCCAGCAGCCGACGGACGACTCTCAATGAGCAGTTCTTC
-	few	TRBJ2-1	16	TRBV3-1	CASSQGGRGGHNEQFF	TGTGCCAGCAGCCAAGGGGGGCGGGGCGGACACAATGAGCAGTTCTTC
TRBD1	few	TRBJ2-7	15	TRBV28	CASSLFSGQGLWQYF	TGTGCCAGCAGTTTATTCAGCGGACAGGGCCTTTGGCAGTACTTC
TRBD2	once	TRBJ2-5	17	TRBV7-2	CASSTGTSGRAQETQYF	TGTGCCAGCAGCACCGGGACTAGCGGGAGGGCCCAAGAGACCCAGTACTTC
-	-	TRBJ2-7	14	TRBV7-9	CASRPFAGSGEQYF	TGTGCCAGCAGACCGTTCGCCGGATCGGGCGAGCAGTACTTC
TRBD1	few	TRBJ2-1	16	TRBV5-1	CASSQPGTGTNNEQFF	TGCGCCAGCAGCCAACCCGGGACAGGGACCAACAATGAGCAGTTCTTC
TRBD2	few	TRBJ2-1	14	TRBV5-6	CASVGGRARNEQFF	TGTGCCAGCGTCGGCGGGAGGGCCCGGAATGAGCAGTTCTTC
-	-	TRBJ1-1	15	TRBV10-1	CASSGTGKGDTEAFF	TGCGCCAGCAGTGGCACAGGGAAGGGGGACACTGAAGCTTTCTTT
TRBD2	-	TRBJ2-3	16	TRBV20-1	CSAKPRLAGDADTQYF	TGCAGTGCTAAGCCCCGACTAGCGGGAGATGCAGATACGCAGTATTTT
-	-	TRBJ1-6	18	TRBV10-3	CAISVSGRHNLYNSPLHF	TGTGCCATCAGTGTCTCCGGCAGACATAATCTTTATAATTCACCCCTCCACTTT
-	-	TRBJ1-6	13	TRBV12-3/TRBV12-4	CASSPGALSPLHF	TGTGCCAGCAGTCCTGGGGCATTATCACCCCTCCACTTT
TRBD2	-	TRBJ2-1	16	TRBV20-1	CSASLGLREGRNEQFF	TGCAGTGCTAGTTTGGGTTTACGGGAGGGGCGGAATGAGCAGTTCTTC
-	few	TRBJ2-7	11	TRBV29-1	CSVAGDYEQYF	TGCAGCGTTGCCGGGGACTACGAGCAGTACTTC
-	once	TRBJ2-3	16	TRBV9	CASSPFSGSSTDTQYF	TGTGCCAGCAGCCCTTTTTCCGGCTCGAGCACAGATACGCAGTATTTT